One sample yielded the 17 T cell receptor beta chains listed below, sequenced in a study of vaccination and CD4 T cells after COVID-19. Antigens of these TCRs are unknown. Noted treatment: approximately nine-day PBMC culture with coronavirus spike peptide pools or control peptides (ViraFEST assay). Cultured CD4+ T cells had their DNA profiled by the Oncomine TCR Beta short-read assay. Via MiXCR, TCRdb re-called the PCR reads, giving one row per CDR3 protein. This table holds approximately 14,000 distinct CDR3 sequences, nearly 75% found once. The sequenced sample consisted of CD4+ T cells from blood, cultured in vitro. These receptors were obtained from a human donor who had recovered from COVID-19.

The CDR3 is CASNRDLAGGYTF. The DNA of the CDR3 is TGTGCCAGCAACAGGGACTTGGCTGGCGGCTACACCTTC. The chain couples TRBV7-2 to TRBJ1-2, with a weak D call TRBD1 (6 bases). The CDR3 length is 13 residues. The germline V gene encodes CDR1 SGHTA and CDR2 FQGNSA. The V end lost 7 bases, the J end lost 8 bases, and 17 bases lay between the germline ends.

The rearrangement uses TRBV7-2 and TRBJ2-3; no definite D call. Trimming cost V 0 bases and J 6 bases, with 4 bases left between them. The CDR3 consists of 12 residues. Germline V gene lookup returns CDR1 SGHTA and CDR2 FQGNSA. CDR3 region: CASSLARDTQYF. The CDR3 DNA is TGTGCCAGCAGCTTAGCGCGGGATACGCAGTATTTT.

V and J are TRBV5-6 and TRBJ1-2; D gene uncertain. Germline-derived CDR1 and CDR2 are SGHDT and YYEEEE. V lost 4 bases, J lost 3 bases, and 4 bases lay in between. This CDR3 comprises 11 residues. Written as DNA, the CDR3 is TGTGCCAGCAGCGGATACTATGGCTACACCTTC. Its protein is CASSGYYGYTF.

The chain joins TRBV20-1 to TRBJ2-2; the D is unclear. The CDR3 extends over 11 amino acids. V was shortened by 7 bases and J by 2 bases, with 5 bases between the two germline ends. CDR1 and CDR2 from the germline V gene are DFQATT and SNEGSKA (reference sequence). Here the CDR3 DNA reads TGCAGTGTAAGAAACACCGGGGAGCTGTTTTTT. This translates into CSVRNTGELFF.

The chain carries TRBV20-1 and TRBJ1-2; D might be TRBD1 (6 bases). V was clipped by 6 bases and J by 8 bases, with 13 bases between them. The germline V gene has CDR1 DFQATT and CDR2 SNEGSKA (reference sequence). The length of the CDR3 is 11 residues. The DNA for the CDR3 is TGCAGTGCCGGGCAGGGGACGGGCTACACCTTC. Translating it yields CSAGQGTGYTF.

The chain couples TRBV28 to TRBJ1-5; 9 positions match TRBD1. The CDR3 runs 16 residues. Germline V gene data show CDR1 as MDHEN and CDR2 as SYDVKM. Losses at the gene ends were 6 bases for V and 4 bases for J; bases not matched to a gene: 10. The CDR3 DNA reads TGTGCCAGCAGGCACACCGGGACAGGGCCTAATCAGCCCCAGCATTTT. It translates to CASRHTGTGPNQPQHF.

The chain is built from TRBV12-3 or TRBV12-4 and TRBJ2-5; D is perhaps TRBD2 (6 bases). Trimming removed 4 bases at V and 5 bases at J, with 17 bases between. CDR3 length equals 15 residues. CDR3 sequence (DNA): TGTGCCAGCAGTTGGGACTCAATGGAAGGGGAGACCCAGTACTTC. This codes for CASSWDSMEGETQYF.

The J gene is TRBJ1-6, the V gene TRBV25-1; D might be TRBD1 (6 bases). The CDR3 runs 13 residues. The V end was cut by 6 bases, the J end by 6 bases, with 9 bases between. From germline, CDR1 is MGHDK and CDR2 SYGVNS. CDR3 in DNA: TGTGCCAGCAGAGAGGGGGGTAATTCACCCCTCCACTTT. This translates into CASREGGNSPLHF. Combining the CDR3 with reference TRBV25-1 and TRBJ1-6 gives the whole variable domain EADIYQTPRYLVIGTGKKITLECSQTMGHDKMYWYQQDPGMELHLIHYSYGVNSTEKGDLSSESTVSRIRTEHFPLTLESARPSHTSQYLCASREGGNSPLHFGNGTRLTVT.

This clonotype was counted between two and nine times. This sequence joins TRBV6-5 and TRBJ2-5; D gene uncertain. Germline CDR1 and CDR2: MNHEY and SVGAGI. There are 14 residues in the CDR3. V shed 4 bases and J shed 2 bases, with 11 bases lying between them. CDR3 coding DNA: TGTGCCAGCAGTTCCTCCCTAGTACAAGAGACCCAGTACTTC. Amino acid sequence: CASSSSLVQETQYF.

This chain links TRBV20-1 with TRBJ1-1; D unresolved. Germline loops: CDR1 DFQATT, CDR2 SNEGSKA (reference sequence). The length of the CDR3 is 15 residues. V was trimmed by 3 bases and J by 5 bases, leaving 19 bases between them. The CDR3: CSASRRTGPGTEAFF. In DNA form, the CDR3 reads TGCAGTGCTAGCCGCCGAACGGGCCCCGGGACTGAAGCTTTCTTT.

The CDR3 protein is CASSYGQGGQGANQPQHF. CDR3 in DNA: TGTGCCAGCAGTTACGGACAAGGGGGACAGGGGGCGAATCAGCCCCAGCATTTT. The chain has TRBV6-5 and TRBJ1-5, with 12 bases that match TRBD1. The CDR3 covers 18 residues. CDR1 MNHEY and CDR2 SVGAGI come from the germline V gene. V gave up 2 bases and J gave up 4 bases; unmatched junction bases: 9.

The chain carries TRBV28 and TRBJ1-5; D unresolved. Trimming pared 7 bases from V and 7 bases from J, leaving 17 bases between. This CDR3 comprises 14 residues. Germline CDR1 is MDHEN and CDR2 is SYDVKM. The DNA of the CDR3 is TGTGCCAGCACCTCGGGGAGGGCGATCCAGCCCCAGCATTTT. It yields the protein CASTSGRAIQPQHF.

The chain links TRBV7-2 to TRBJ2-1, with TRBD1 matching 9 bases. CDR1 is SGHTA, CDR2 FQGNSA, per germline. Unmatched junction bases numbered 9, after V lost 6 bases and J lost 9 bases. This CDR3 is built from 14 residues. CDR3 sequence reads: CASRVTGGKVEQFF. DNA of the CDR3: TGTGCCAGCAGGGTGACAGGGGGGAAGGTTGAGCAGTTCTTC. Supplemented by reference TRBV7-2 and TRBJ2-1, the full variable domain reads GAGVSQSPSNKVTEKGKDVELRCDPISGHTALYWYRQSLGQGLEFLIYFQGNSAPDKSGLPSDRFSAERTGGSVSTLTIQRTQQEDSAVYLCASRVTGGKVEQFFGPGTRLTVL.

This clonotype rates as medium-sized. V and J are TRBV19 and TRBJ1-5; D is undetermined. Germline V CDR1 and CDR2: LNHDA, SQIVND (reference sequence). Trimming left V 7 bases short and J 2 bases short, with 15 bases between. CDR3 size: 15 residues. The CDR3 sequence: CASIGPHPGNQPQHF. CDR3 nucleotides: TGTGCCAGTATCGGTCCCCACCCGGGCAATCAGCCCCAGCATTTT.

DNA for the CDR3: TGTGCCAGCAGGGGGGACAGGGAGTATATCGGGGAGCTGTTTTTT. Its protein product is CASRGDREYIGELFF. The V gene is TRBV28, the J gene TRBJ2-2; TRBD1 aligns across 9 bases. CDR3 length: 15 residues. Trimming removed 6 bases from V and 7 bases from J; junction bases left unmatched: 9. The germline V gene encodes CDR1 MDHEN and CDR2 SYDVKM.

The chain recombines TRBV11-2 with TRBJ1-1; D remains ambiguous. The CDR3 is 13 amino acids. Germline assignment: CDR1 SGHAT and CDR2 FQNNGV. V lost 1 base and J 4 bases, leaving 7 bases between the germline ends. CDR3 in amino acids: CASSLVVSTEAFF. The CDR3 region has the DNA TGTGCCAGCAGCTTAGTAGTTTCCACTGAAGCTTTCTTT. The variable domain in full, with the rest retrieved from reference TRBV11-2 and TRBJ1-1, is EAGVAQSPRYKIIEKRQSVAFWCNPISGHATLYWYQQILGQGPKLLIQFQNNGVVDDSQLPKDRFSAERLKGVDSTLKIQPAKLEDSAVYLCASSLVVSTEAFFGQGTRLTVV.

The genes are TRBV7-3 and TRBJ1-1; D possibly corresponds to TRBD1 (6 bases). The CDR3 is 13 residues long. Germline V gene lookup returns CDR1 SGHTA and CDR2 FQGTGA. Trimming removed 5 bases at V and 7 bases at J, with 14 bases between. This CDR3 reads CASSPRTAYEAFF. The CDR3 bases are TGTGCCAGCAGCCCCCGGACAGCCTATGAAGCTTTCTTT.